A single sample gave rise to the 14 T cell receptor beta chains below, sequenced in a study of shared clonotypes between healthy human individuals. Measured with immunoSEQ multiplex PCR; TCRdb has only the in-frame clones, and not every one. The sample carries roughly 2 million clones, around 95% recorded once. Sequences were obtained from naive CD4+ T cells sorted from blood. Subset described: CD45RA+ positively selected. The receptors shown here come from a man younger than 35 in good health.

The V and J genes are TRBV25-1 and TRBJ2-7; no clear D. This CDR3 has 15 amino acids. Trimming shortened V by 2 bases and J by 5 bases, and 16 bases separated the two germline ends. CDR1 is MGHDK and CDR2 is SYGVNS in the germline V gene. The CDR3 here is CASSEGTILGHEQYF. DNA of the CDR3: TGTGCCAGCAGTGAAGGAACTATCCTAGGGCACGAGCAGTACTTC.

The V call is TRBV5-1, the J call TRBJ1-2; tentatively, D is TRBD1 (5 bases). From germline, CDR1 is SGHRS and CDR2 YFSETQ. Trimming took off 5 bases at V and 8 bases at J, with 19 bases between the two ends. The CDR3 totals 14 residues. In DNA, the CDR3 is TGCGCCAGCAGTTCCGGAGGGGCAGGGTTGGGCTACACCTTC. Residues: CASSSGGAGLGYTF.

A single count supports this clone. Other DNA sequences in the sample encode the same CDR3. CDR3 sequence reads: CASRSGTSSYEQYF. In DNA, the CDR3 is TGTGCCAGCAGATCCGGGACTAGCTCCTACGAGCAGTACTTC. The chain uses TRBV6-5 and TRBJ2-7; 8 bases line up with TRBD2. Germline V CDR1 and CDR2: MNHEY, SVGAGI. The junction had 4 bases not matched to a gene; V was cut back by 6 bases and J by 0 bases. This CDR3 has 14 amino acids.

The rearrangement links TRBV7-2 to TRBJ1-6, with D perhaps TRBD1 (5 bases). CDR1 is SGHTA, CDR2 FQGNSA, per germline. With 3 bases removed from V and 0 bases from J, the gap between germline ends came to 12 bases. The CDR3 is 17 residues long. CDR3 protein: CASSLFSGSSYNSPLHF. CDR3 nucleotides: TGTGCCAGCAGCTTGTTCTCAGGGAGCTCCTATAATTCACCCCTCCACTTT.

This chain uses TRBV19 with TRBJ1-2; D possibly corresponds to TRBD1 (5 bases). CDR1 and CDR2 (germline): LNHDA, SQIVND (reference sequence). V was cut by 5 bases and J by 4 bases, with 17 bases left in between. The CDR3 sequence is 15 residues long. For the CDR3, the DNA is TGTGCCAGTAGTGAGTCCCCGACAGCCGGCTATGGCTACACCTTC. Protein product: CASSESPTAGYGYTF. The variable domain in full, with the rest retrieved from reference TRBV19 and TRBJ1-2, is DGGITQSPKYLFRKEGQNVTLSCEQNLNHDAMYWYRQDPGQGLRLIYYSQIVNDFQKGDIAEGYSVSREKKESFPLTVTSAQKNPTAFYLCASSESPTAGYGYTFGSGTRLTVV.

The table lists this clone with a count of one. The chain has TRBV7-2 and TRBJ1-2; 7 bases fit TRBD1. Trimming at V came to 5 bases and at J to 7 bases, leaving 7 bases not matched to a gene. The CDR3 extends over 13 amino acids. Germline V gene lookup returns CDR1 SGHTA and CDR2 FQGNSA. CDR3 in DNA: TGTGCCAGCAGCCTACTACAGGGGTCTGGCTACACCTTC. Translating it yields CASSLLQGSGYTF.

This clone was recorded once. The gene calls are TRBV2 and TRBJ2-2; 8 bases are a match to TRBD2. In germline, CDR1 is SNHLY, CDR2 FYNNEI. The CDR3 runs to 15 residues. The trim removed 7 bases at V and 4 bases at J, leaving 8 bases unmatched. In DNA, the CDR3 is TGTGCCAGCATGACGGGAGGGCCGACCACCGGGGAGCTGTTTTTT. This encodes CASMTGGPTTGELFF.

This chain joins TRBV10-1 and TRBJ1-1; D is ambiguous. Per the germline V gene, CDR1 is WNHNN and CDR2 is SYGVQD (reference sequence). The CDR3 is made up of 13 amino acids. Trimming took 0 bases from V and 5 from J, leaving 7 bases between them. The CDR3 nucleotides read TGCGCCAGCAGTGAGTCGGATGGGACTGAAGCTTTCTTT. The encoded protein is CASSESDGTEAFF.

The rearrangement uses TRBV7-2 and TRBJ2-7; TRBD2 agrees at 7 bases. Unmatched junction bases numbered 12, after V lost 1 base and J lost 6 bases. The V gene's germline CDR1 is SGHTA and CDR2 FQGNSA. CDR3 length equals 16 residues. The CDR3 nucleotides read TGTGCCAGCAGCTTAGTCAGTGGCGGGAGATACGGCGAGCAGTACTTC. Translating it yields CASSLVSGGRYGEQYF.

The chain is built from TRBV6-5 and TRBJ1-2; D gene uncertain. The CDR3 totals 14 residues. V dropped 11 bases and J dropped 0 bases, with 16 bases sitting between them. Germline lookup yields CDR1 MNHEY and CDR2 SVGAGI. DNA of the CDR3: TGTGCCGCGTTTCGTACATCCGCTAACTATGGCTACACCTTC. Encoded protein: CAAFRTSANYGYTF.

This rearrangement joins TRBV5-1 to TRBJ1-2, with no clear D. The germline CDR1 and CDR2 sequences are SGHRS and YFSETQ. The CDR3 spans 15 residues. V was clipped by 4 bases and J by 3 bases, with 16 bases between them. As DNA, the CDR3 is TGCGCCAGCAGCGTTGCTACCGGGATTCACTATGGCTACACCTTC. Amino acid sequence: CASSVATGIHYGYTF.

The rearrangement uses TRBV28 and TRBJ2-5, with a possible D match to TRBD2 (6 bases). V lost 5 bases to trimming and J lost 2 bases, with 12 bases between them. Germline-derived CDR1 and CDR2 are MDHEN and SYDVKM. The CDR3 contains 14 residues. CDR3 sequence (DNA): TGTGCCAGCAGTCCGGGACTTAGACAAGAGACCCAGTACTTC. Translation: CASSPGLRQETQYF. The entire variable domain, with the rest obtained from reference TRBV28 and TRBJ2-5, is as follows: DVKVTQSSRYLVKRTGEKVFLECVQDMDHENMFWYRQDPGLGLRLIYFSYDVKMKEKGDIPEGYSVSREKKERFSLILESASTNQTSMYLCASSPGLRQETQYFGPGTRLLVL.

This chain joins TRBV30 and TRBJ2-7; 7 bases are a match to TRBD2. Germline CDR1 and CDR2: GTSNPN and SVGIG (reference sequence). The CDR3 length is 13 residues. The ends lost 1 base at V and 4 bases at J; junction bases unmatched: 4. CDR3 in DNA: TGTGCCTGGAGTGCTAGCGGAGCTTACGAGCAGTACTTC. Its protein product is CAWSASGAYEQYF.

V usage is TRBV6-5 and J usage is TRBJ2-2, with D uncertain. With 8 bases removed from V and 3 bases from J, the gap between germline ends came to 13 bases. CDR1 MNHEY and CDR2 SVGAGI come from the germline V gene. This CDR3 is built from 14 residues. The CDR3 region is CASSFGSYTGELFF. The DNA of the CDR3 is TGTGCCAGCTCGTTCGGGTCTTACACCGGGGAGCTGTTTTTT.